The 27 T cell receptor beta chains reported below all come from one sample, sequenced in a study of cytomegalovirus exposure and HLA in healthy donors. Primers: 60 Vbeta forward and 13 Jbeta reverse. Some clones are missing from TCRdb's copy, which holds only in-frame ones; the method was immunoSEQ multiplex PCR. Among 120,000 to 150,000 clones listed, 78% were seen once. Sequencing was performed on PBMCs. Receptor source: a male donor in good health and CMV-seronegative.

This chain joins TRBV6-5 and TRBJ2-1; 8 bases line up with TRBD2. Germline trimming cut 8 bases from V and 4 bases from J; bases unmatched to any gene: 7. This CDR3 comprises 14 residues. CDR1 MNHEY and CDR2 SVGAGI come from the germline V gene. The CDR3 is CASHRSGGYNEQFF. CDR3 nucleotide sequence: TGTGCCAGCCACCGCAGCGGGGGATACAATGAGCAGTTCTTC.

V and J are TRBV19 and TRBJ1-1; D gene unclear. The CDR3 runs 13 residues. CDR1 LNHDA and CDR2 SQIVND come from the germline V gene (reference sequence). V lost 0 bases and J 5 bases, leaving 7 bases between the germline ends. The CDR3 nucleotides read TGTGCCAGTAGTATAGATTTCTTGACTGAAGCTTTCTTT. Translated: CASSIDFLTEAFF.

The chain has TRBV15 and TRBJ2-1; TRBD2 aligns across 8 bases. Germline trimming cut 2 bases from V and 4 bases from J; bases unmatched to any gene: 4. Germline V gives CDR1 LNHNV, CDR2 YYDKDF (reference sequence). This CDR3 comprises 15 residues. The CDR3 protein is CATSRTGGAYNEQFF. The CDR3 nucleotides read TGTGCCACCAGCAGAACGGGGGGGGCTTACAATGAGCAGTTCTTC.

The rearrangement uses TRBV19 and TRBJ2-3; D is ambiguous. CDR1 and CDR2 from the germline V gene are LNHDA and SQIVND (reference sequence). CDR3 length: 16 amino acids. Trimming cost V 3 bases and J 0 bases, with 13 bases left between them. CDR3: CASSMLVTASTDTQYF. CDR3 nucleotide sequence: TGTGCCAGTAGTATGTTAGTGACTGCTAGCACAGATACGCAGTATTTT.

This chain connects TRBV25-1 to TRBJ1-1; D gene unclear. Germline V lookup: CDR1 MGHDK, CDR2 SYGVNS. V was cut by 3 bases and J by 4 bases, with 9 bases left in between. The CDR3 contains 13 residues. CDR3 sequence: CASSEAGFTEAFF. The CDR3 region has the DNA TGTGCCAGCAGTGAGGCGGGTTTCACTGAAGCTTTCTTT.

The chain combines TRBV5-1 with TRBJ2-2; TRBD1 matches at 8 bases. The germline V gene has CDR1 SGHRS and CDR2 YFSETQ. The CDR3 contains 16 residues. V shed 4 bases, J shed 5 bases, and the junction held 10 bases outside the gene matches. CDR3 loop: CASSLDLGQGTGELFF. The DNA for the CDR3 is TGCGCCAGCAGCCTAGACCTCGGACAGGGTACCGGGGAGCTGTTTTTT.

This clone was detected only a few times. For the CDR3, the DNA is TGTGCCAGCAGCGTATCCCCAACCGGGACAGGGAGATACGAGCAGTACTTC. Translating it yields CASSVSPTGTGRYEQYF. The rearrangement joins TRBV9 to TRBJ2-7, with 9 bases that match TRBD1. The CDR3 has 17 amino acids. The junction had 12 bases not matched to a gene; V was cut back by 1 base and J by 4 bases. From germline, CDR1 is SGDLS and CDR2 YYNGEE.

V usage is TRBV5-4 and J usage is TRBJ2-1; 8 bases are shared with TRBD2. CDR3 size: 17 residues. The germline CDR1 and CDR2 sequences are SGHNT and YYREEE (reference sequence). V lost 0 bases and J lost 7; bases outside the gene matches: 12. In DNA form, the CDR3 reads TGTGCCAGCAGCTTGGGCTTTAGGGTAGCGGGGCTGAATGAGCAGTTCTTC. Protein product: CASSLGFRVAGLNEQFF.

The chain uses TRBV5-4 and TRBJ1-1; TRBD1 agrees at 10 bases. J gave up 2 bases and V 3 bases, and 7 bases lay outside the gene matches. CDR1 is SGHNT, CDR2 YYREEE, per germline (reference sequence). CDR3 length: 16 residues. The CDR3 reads CASSWGQGRANTEAFF. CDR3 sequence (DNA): TGTGCCAGCAGCTGGGGACAGGGGAGGGCTAACACTGAAGCTTTCTTT.

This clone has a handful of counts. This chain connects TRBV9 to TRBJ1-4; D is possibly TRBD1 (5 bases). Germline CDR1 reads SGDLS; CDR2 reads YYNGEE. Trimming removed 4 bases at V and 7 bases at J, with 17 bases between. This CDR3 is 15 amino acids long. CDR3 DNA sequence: TGTGCCAGCAGCCTACCCACTGGGAGGGGTGAAAAACTGTTTTTT. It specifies CASSLPTGRGEKLFF.

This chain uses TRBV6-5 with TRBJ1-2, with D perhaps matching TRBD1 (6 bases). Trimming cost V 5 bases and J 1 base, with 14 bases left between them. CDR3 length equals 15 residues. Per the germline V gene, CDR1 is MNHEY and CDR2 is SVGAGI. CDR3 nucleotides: TGTGCCAGCAGTAGATCCCGGGACAATAACTATGGCTACACCTTC. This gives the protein CASSRSRDNNYGYTF.

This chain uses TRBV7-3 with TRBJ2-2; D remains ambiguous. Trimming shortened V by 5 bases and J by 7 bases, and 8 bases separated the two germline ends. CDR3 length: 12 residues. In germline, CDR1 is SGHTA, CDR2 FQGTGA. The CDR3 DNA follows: TGTGCCAGCAGCCCTCGGGTCGGGGAGCTGTTTTTT. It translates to CASSPRVGELFF.

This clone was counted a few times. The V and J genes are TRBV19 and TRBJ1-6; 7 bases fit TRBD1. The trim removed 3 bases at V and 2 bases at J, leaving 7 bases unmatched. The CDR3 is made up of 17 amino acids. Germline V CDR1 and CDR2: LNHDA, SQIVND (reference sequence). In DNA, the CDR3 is TGTGCCAGTAGTATGGCGGGACAGATCGCCTATAATTCACCCCTCCACTTT. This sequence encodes CASSMAGQIAYNSPLHF.

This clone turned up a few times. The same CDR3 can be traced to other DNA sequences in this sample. CDR3 sequence reads: CASSPIGQGSSNTGELFF. The CDR3 region has the DNA TGTGCCAGCAGCCCCATCGGACAGGGATCCTCGAACACCGGGGAGCTGTTTTTT. The chain employs TRBV5-4 and TRBJ2-2, with 8 bases lining up with TRBD1. This CDR3 comprises 18 residues. Losses at the gene ends were 4 bases for V and 0 bases for J; bases not matched to a gene: 11. CDR1 is SGHNT and CDR2 is YYREEE in the germline V gene (reference sequence).

CDR3 DNA: TGTGCCAGCAGCGGAGTCCAAACGAACACCGGGGAGCTGTTTTTT. Protein product: CASSGVQTNTGELFF. The chain carries TRBV5-6 and TRBJ2-2; D gene unclear. The CDR3 loop spans 15 amino acids. CDR1 is SGHDT, CDR2 YYEEEE, per germline. V lost 4 bases, J lost 0 bases, and 10 bases lay in between.

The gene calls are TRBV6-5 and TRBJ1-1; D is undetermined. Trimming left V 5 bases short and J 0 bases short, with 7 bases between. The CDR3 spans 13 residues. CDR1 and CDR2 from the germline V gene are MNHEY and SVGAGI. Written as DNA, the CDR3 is TGTGCCAGCAGTCCGAACTTGAACACTGAAGCTTTCTTT. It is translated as CASSPNLNTEAFF.

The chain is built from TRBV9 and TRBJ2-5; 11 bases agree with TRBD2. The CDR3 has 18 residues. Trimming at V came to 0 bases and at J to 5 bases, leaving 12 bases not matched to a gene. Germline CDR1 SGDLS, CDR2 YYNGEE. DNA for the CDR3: TGTGCCAGCAGCGTAGGGATAGCGGGGGGGATCATAAAGGAGACCCAGTACTTC. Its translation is CASSVGIAGGIIKETQYF.

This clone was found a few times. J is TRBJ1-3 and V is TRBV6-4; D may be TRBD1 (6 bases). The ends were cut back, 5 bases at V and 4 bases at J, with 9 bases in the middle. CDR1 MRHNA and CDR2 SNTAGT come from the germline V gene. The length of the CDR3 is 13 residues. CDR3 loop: CASSQGTGNTIYF. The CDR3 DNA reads TGTGCCAGCAGTCAGGGGACGGGAAACACCATATATTTT.

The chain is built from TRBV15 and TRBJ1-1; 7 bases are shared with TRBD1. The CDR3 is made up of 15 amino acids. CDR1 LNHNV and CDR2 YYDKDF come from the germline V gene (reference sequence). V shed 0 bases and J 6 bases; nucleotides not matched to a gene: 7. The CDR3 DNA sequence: TGTGCCACCAGCAGAGATAGGTCAGGGGGTTCTGAAGCTTTCTTT. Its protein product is CATSRDRSGGSEAFF.

The CDR3 sequence: CASSLDRGPIYEQYF. CDR3 sequence (DNA): TGTGCCAGCAGCTTAGACAGGGGGCCCATCTACGAGCAGTACTTC. This chain links TRBV7-9 with TRBJ2-7, with 9 bases fitting TRBD1. Germline V gene data show CDR1 as SEHNR and CDR2 as FQNEAQ (reference sequence). The CDR3 loop spans 15 amino acids. After removal of 1 base from V and 3 bases from J, the junction contained 4 bases not matched to a gene.

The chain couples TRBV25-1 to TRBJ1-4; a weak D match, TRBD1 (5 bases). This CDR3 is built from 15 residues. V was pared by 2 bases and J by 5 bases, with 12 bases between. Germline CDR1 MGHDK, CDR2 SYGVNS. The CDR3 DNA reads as TGTGCCAGCAGTGAAAATCAGGGCCCCAATGAAAAACTGTTTTTT. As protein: CASSENQGPNEKLFF.

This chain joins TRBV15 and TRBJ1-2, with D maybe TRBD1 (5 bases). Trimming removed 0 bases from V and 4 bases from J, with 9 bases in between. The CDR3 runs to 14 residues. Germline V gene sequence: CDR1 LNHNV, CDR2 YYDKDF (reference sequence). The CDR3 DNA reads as TGTGCCACCAGCAGAGACCTCCAGGGCTATGGCTACACCTTC. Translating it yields CATSRDLQGYGYTF.

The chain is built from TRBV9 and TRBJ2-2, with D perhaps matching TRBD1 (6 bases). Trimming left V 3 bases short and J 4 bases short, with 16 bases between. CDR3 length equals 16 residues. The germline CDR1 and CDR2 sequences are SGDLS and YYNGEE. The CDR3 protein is CASSARGKGVTGELFF. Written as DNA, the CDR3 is TGTGCCAGCAGCGCCCGTGGGAAGGGGGTCACCGGGGAGCTGTTTTTT.

For the CDR3, the DNA is TGTGCCAGCAGTTGGGGCAGGACCTCCTACAATGAGCAGTTCTTC. It codes for CASSWGRTSYNEQFF. This chain links TRBV27 with TRBJ2-1; tentative D call: TRBD1 (5 bases). CDR3 size: 15 residues. Germline V gene lookup returns CDR1 MNHEY and CDR2 SMNVEV (reference sequence). The V gene lost 4 bases and the J gene lost 0 bases, with 10 bases spanning the gap.

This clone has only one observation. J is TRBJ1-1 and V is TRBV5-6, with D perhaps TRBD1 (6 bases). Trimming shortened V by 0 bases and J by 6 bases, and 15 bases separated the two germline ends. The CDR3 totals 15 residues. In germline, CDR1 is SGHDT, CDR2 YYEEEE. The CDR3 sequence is CASSLAARGFSEAFF. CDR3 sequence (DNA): TGTGCCAGCAGCTTGGCTGCCAGGGGCTTTTCTGAAGCTTTCTTT.

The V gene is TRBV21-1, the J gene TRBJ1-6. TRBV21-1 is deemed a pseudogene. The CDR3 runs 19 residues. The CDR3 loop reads CASSKEKVGVFGINSPLHF. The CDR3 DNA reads TGTGCCAGCAGCAAAGAAAAAGTTGGAGTGTTCGGAATTAATTCACCCCTCCACTTT.

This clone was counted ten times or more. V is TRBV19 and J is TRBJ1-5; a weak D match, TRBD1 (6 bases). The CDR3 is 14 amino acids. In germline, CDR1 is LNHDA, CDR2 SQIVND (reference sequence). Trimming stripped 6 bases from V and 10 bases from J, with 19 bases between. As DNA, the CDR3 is TGTGCCAGTAGCCTTCAGAGGGGGGGAGGTCCCCAGCATTTT. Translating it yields CASSLQRGGGPQHF.